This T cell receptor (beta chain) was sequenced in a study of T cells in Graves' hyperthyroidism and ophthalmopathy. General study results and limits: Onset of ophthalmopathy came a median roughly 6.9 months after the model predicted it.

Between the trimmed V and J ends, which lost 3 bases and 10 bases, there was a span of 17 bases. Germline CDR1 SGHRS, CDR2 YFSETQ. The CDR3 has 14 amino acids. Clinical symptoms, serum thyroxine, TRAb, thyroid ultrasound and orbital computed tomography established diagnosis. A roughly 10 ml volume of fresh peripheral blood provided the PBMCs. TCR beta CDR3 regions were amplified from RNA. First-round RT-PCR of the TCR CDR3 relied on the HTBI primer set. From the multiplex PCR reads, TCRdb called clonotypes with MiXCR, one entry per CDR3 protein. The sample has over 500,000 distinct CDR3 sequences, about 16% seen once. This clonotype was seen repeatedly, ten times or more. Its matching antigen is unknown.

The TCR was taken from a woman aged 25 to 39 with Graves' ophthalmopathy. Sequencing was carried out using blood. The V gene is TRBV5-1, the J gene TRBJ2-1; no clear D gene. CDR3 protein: CASSSLPSTNEQFF. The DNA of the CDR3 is TGCGCCAGCAGCTCGCTACCGTCGACAAACGAGCAGTTCTTC. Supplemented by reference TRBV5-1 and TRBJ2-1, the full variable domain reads KAGVTQTPRYLIKTRGQQVTLSCSPISGHRSVSWYQQTPGQGLQFLFEYFSETQRNKGNFPGRFSGRQFSNSRSEMNVSTLELGDSALYLCASSSLPSTNEQFFGPGTRLTVL.